This T cell receptor beta chain was profiled in a study of blood T cell repertoires in COVID-19. On the study more broadly: The United States, Italy and Spain provided the acute and convalescent COVID-19 samples. T cells, B-cell-depleted T cells, or PBMCs provided the cDNA or gDNA that served as material.

Recruitment covered about two dozen US areas and drew participants whose ages spanned roughly 18 to 100 years. The germline gives CDR1 MGHRA, CDR2 YSYEKL. V lost 0 bases, J lost 3 bases, and 4 bases stayed unmatched. This CDR3 is built from 16 residues. Sequenced by immunoSEQ multiplex PCR; TCRdb stores in-frame clones only, minus some. The table lists about 220,000 clones, 88% of them singletons, with roughly 2.7% in the top ten. This clonotype was obtained from a woman aged 25-40 years who had recovered from COVID-19. The chain recombines TRBV4-1 with TRBJ1-4; 7 bases map to TRBD1. Sequencing was carried out using PBMCs or T cells enriched from blood (not recorded which). In DNA, the CDR3 is TGCGCCAGCAGCCAAGATTTCGGGACAGCTAATGAAAAACTGTTTTTT. This sequence encodes CASSQDFGTANEKLFF.